This T cell receptor (beta chain) was identified during a study of blood T cell repertoires in COVID-19. Study at large: Sites across the United States, Italy and Spain contributed samples from acute and convalescent COVID-19. Sources were T cells, B-cell-depleted T cells, or PBMCs; the material itself was cDNA or gDNA.

Methods used by the authors: It was from reference gene primer amplification that nucleated cell counts were estimated. The table came from immunoSEQ multiplex PCR; TCRdb's copy has only in-frame clones and leaves some out. V, J and clone size are those of that table, while D and trimming were read from the DNA. Here the sample spans approximately 41,000 clones, around 80% being singletons. The CDR3 extends over 16 amino acids. The germline CDR1 and CDR2 sequences are SGDLS and YYNGEE. V was pared by 0 bases and J by 8 bases, with 18 bases between. This chain uses TRBV9 with TRBJ2-1; possibly TRBD1 for D (6 bases). This sequence was found in a man between 35 and 55 years old with active or convalescent COVID-19. The sequencing sample was made of peripheral blood. This chain's CDR3 is CASSVEAAAPGDEQFF. Here the CDR3 DNA reads TGTGCCAGCAGCGTAGAGGCGGCGGCGCCAGGGGATGAGCAGTTCTTC.